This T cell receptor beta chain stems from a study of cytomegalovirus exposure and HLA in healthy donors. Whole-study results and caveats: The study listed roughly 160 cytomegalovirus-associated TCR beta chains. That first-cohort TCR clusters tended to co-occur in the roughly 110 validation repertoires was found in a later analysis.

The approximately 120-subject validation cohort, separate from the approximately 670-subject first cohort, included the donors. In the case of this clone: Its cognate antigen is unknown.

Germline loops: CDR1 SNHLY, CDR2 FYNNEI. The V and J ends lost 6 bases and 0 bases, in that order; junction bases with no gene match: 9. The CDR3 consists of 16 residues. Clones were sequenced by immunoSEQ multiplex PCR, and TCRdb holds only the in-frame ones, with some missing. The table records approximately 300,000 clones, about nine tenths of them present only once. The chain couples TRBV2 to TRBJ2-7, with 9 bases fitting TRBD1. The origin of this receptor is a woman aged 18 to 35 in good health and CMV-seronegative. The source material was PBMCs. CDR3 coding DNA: TGTGCCAGCAGAACTACCGGGACAGGGACCTCCTACGAGCAGTACTTC. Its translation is CASRTTGTGTSYEQYF.